In its sample, the clone carrying this T cell receptor beta chain was seen once. This record belongs to a study of blood T cell repertoires in COVID-19. Trimming left V 7 bases short and J 3 bases short, with 15 bases between. Germline V gives CDR1 SGHNT, CDR2 YENEEA. The CDR3 has 14 amino acids. Repertoires were generated with immunoSEQ multiplex PCR, while TCRdb's copy carries only in-frame clones and drops some. The table records about 120,000 clones, 78% of them present only once. Sequencing was carried out using peripheral blood. The receptor's source is a man in his 70s with acute or convalescent COVID-19. The gene calls are TRBV11-3 and TRBJ1-1, with no clear D. CDR3 sequence: CASIPGAGYTEAFF. Here the CDR3 DNA reads TGTGCCAGCATCCCGGGAGCGGGTTACACTGAAGCTTTCTTT.